A single sample gave rise to the 24 T cell receptor beta chains below, sequenced in a study of cytomegalovirus exposure and HLA in healthy donors. The PCR used 60 Vbeta and 13 Jbeta primers. TCRdb's copy holds only in-frame clones and misses some; the assay was immunoSEQ multiplex PCR. The sample records about 120,000 clones, roughly a tenth being singletons. The sequenced sample consisted of PBMCs. The receptors were gathered from a woman younger than 35 in good health and CMV-seropositive.

There are a few counts of this clone. The chain uses TRBV2 and TRBJ2-7; D is perhaps TRBD2 (5 bases). The CDR3 consists of 15 residues. Deletions cut 3 bases from V and 2 bases from J, with 14 bases between. Germline CDR1 reads SNHLY; CDR2 reads FYNNEI. The CDR3 DNA sequence: TGTGCCAGCAGTGAGATAGGATGGCGGGCCTACGAGCAGTACTTC. Its translation: CASSEIGWRAYEQYF. The full variable domain, its missing parts supplied by reference TRBV2 and TRBJ2-7, is EPEVTQTPSHQVTQMGQEVILRCVPISNHLYFYWYRQILGQKVEFLVSFYNNEISEKSEIFDDQFSVERPDGSNFTLKIRSTKLEDSAMYFCASSEIGWRAYEQYFGPGTRLTVT.

V gene TRBV21-1 combines with J gene TRBJ2-7; the D call of TRBD2 is as the table states it, not checked on the DNA. TRBV21-1 is annotated as a pseudogene. CDR3 size: 17 residues. In DNA form, the CDR3 reads TGTGCCAGCAGCCCCTCCACGACTATAAGAACCATCTACGAGCAGTACTTC. Translated, it gives CASSPSTTIRTIYEQYF.

The chain is built from TRBV19 and TRBJ1-2; 9 bases are shared with TRBD1. The CDR3 totals 15 residues. Germline loops: CDR1 LNHDA, CDR2 SQIVND (reference sequence). J gave up 5 bases and V 1 base, and 5 bases lay outside the gene matches. CDR3 DNA: TGTGCCAGTAGTATAGGGGACAGGGACGCATATGGCTACACCTTC. It encodes CASSIGDRDAYGYTF.

V is TRBV7-9 and J is TRBJ1-2; D not resolved. Trimming took off 5 bases at V and 6 bases at J, with 13 bases between the two ends. The CDR3 totals 13 residues. Looked up from germline, CDR1 is SEHNR and CDR2 is FQNEAQ (reference sequence). CDR3 sequence: CASSQEVGDGYTF. In DNA, the CDR3 is TGTGCCAGCAGCCAGGAGGTCGGGGATGGCTACACCTTC.

The chain carries TRBV21-1 and TRBJ1-1. TRBV21-1 is termed a pseudogene. This CDR3 has 17 residues. The CDR3 sequence: CASSKGSEGTSNTEAFF. The CDR3 DNA sequence: TGTGCCAGCAGCAAAGGTAGTGAGGGGACTTCGAACACTGAAGCTTTCTTT.

Comments on this clone: One end of the junction varies from germline; a read error may be responsible. The same CDR3 can be traced to other DNA sequences in this sample. This chain joins TRBV5-1 and TRBJ1-2; D unresolved. The CDR3 totals 14 residues. CDR1 and CDR2 from the germline V gene are SGHRS and YFSETQ. CDR3 loop: CASSLAQLNYGYTF. The CDR3, as DNA: TGTGCCAGCAGCTTGGCACAGCTTAACTATGGCTACACCTTC.

This sequence joins TRBV7-2 and TRBJ1-2; TRBD1 aligns across 7 bases. Germline values: CDR1 SGHTA, CDR2 FQGNSA. Trimming removed 1 base from V and 6 bases from J; junction bases left unmatched: 5. The CDR3 is 14 amino acids. The CDR3 region is CASSLVSTGNGYTF. The CDR3, as DNA: TGTGCCAGCAGCTTAGTTTCGACAGGGAATGGCTACACCTTC.

The table lists this clone with a few counts. The gene calls are TRBV6-1 and TRBJ1-1; D gene ambiguous. V lost 7 bases and J lost 1, with 10 bases in between. Germline V CDR1 and CDR2: MNHNS, SASEGT. The CDR3 is 13 residues long. DNA for the CDR3: TGTGCCAGCACGGGTGCCTCGAACACTGAAGCTTTCTTT. This encodes CASTGASNTEAFF.

The sample holds a few counts of this clone. The chain couples TRBV27 to TRBJ1-5, with a possible D match to TRBD1 (5 bases). The CDR3 sequence is 12 residues long. Germline CDR1 and CDR2: MNHEY and SMNVEV (reference sequence). Trimming removed 8 bases from V and 5 bases from J, with 10 bases in between. CDR3: CASGGIYQPQHF. The CDR3 DNA reads TGTGCCAGCGGGGGGATTTATCAGCCCCAGCATTTT.

This clone was counted only a few times. The CDR3 loop is CASSLVPSGSYEQYF. The DNA for the CDR3 is TGTGCCAGCAGCTTAGTACCTAGCGGGAGCTACGAGCAGTACTTC. The V gene is TRBV7-9, the J gene TRBJ2-7, with 10 bases fitting TRBD2. CDR1 and CDR2 (germline): SEHNR, FQNEAQ (reference sequence). The CDR3 extends over 15 amino acids. J lost 3 bases, V lost 1 base, and 3 bases had no gene match.

The gene calls are TRBV30 and TRBJ2-6; TRBD1 might be the D (6 bases). Per the germline V gene, CDR1 is GTSNPN and CDR2 is SVGIG (reference sequence). V shed 1 base and J shed 2 bases, with 6 bases lying between them. The CDR3 totals 14 residues. The chain's CDR3 is CAWSAGAGANVLTF. The CDR3 DNA sequence: TGTGCCTGGAGTGCAGGGGCTGGGGCCAACGTCCTGACTTTC.

The chain recombines TRBV19 with TRBJ1-1; D possibly corresponds to TRBD1 (5 bases). V was trimmed by 7 bases and J by 4 bases, leaving 13 bases between them. The CDR3 spans 13 residues. Germline V gives CDR1 LNHDA, CDR2 SQIVND (reference sequence). The CDR3 region is CASIAGGGTEAFF. CDR3 coding DNA: TGTGCCAGTATCGCTGGCGGGGGCACTGAAGCTTTCTTT.

The V and J genes are TRBV5-1 and TRBJ2-7; TRBD2 matches 10 bases. The CDR3 is made up of 15 amino acids. The germline gives CDR1 SGHRS, CDR2 YFSETQ. The trim removed 2 bases at V and 4 bases at J, leaving 6 bases unmatched. Here the CDR3 DNA reads TGCGCCAGCAGCTTAAGCGGACTAGCGGAATACGAGCAGTACTTC. This codes for CASSLSGLAEYEQYF.

V usage is TRBV6-1 and J usage is TRBJ1-1; D not certain. Germline V gene lookup returns CDR1 MNHNS and CDR2 SASEGT. Trimming pared 5 bases from V and 1 base from J, leaving 14 bases between. The CDR3 runs to 15 residues. CDR3 protein: CASSRSGAENTEAFF. As DNA, the CDR3 is TGTGCCAGCAGTCGCTCAGGAGCGGAGAACACTGAAGCTTTCTTT.

The sample holds one count of this clone. The chain joins TRBV7-3 to TRBJ2-1, with TRBD2 as a possible D gene (6 bases). V lost 1 base to trimming and J lost 1 base, with 8 bases between them. This CDR3 is built from 15 residues. The germline V gene encodes CDR1 SGHTA and CDR2 FQGTGA. This CDR3 is CASSLRLASYNEQFF. The CDR3 DNA reads TGTGCCAGCAGCTTAAGGCTAGCGTCCTACAATGAGCAGTTCTTC.

This clone has only a few counts. This sequence joins TRBV6-1 and TRBJ1-1, with 9 positions matching TRBD1. After removal of 7 bases from V and 5 bases from J, the junction contained 5 bases not matched to a gene. Germline V gene sequence: CDR1 MNHNS, CDR2 SASEGT. CDR3 length equals 13 residues. The CDR3: CASTGTGRTEAFF. The CDR3 DNA follows: TGTGCCAGCACAGGGACAGGGAGGACTGAAGCTTTCTTT.

The rearrangement uses TRBV4-1 and TRBJ2-1; TRBD1 aligns across 7 bases. J was trimmed by 1 base and V by 3 bases; bases with no gene match: 12. Germline V lookup: CDR1 MGHRA, CDR2 YSYEKL. The CDR3 loop spans 18 amino acids. The DNA for the CDR3 is TGCGCCAGCAGCCACCGACAGGGACCCAAAAGGTCCTACAATGAGCAGTTCTTC. This sequence encodes CASSHRQGPKRSYNEQFF.

The rearrangement uses TRBV7-9 and TRBJ2-7; D is unclear. The CDR3 sequence is 12 residues long. Between the trimmed V and J ends, which lost 4 bases and 5 bases, there was a span of 9 bases. CDR1 and CDR2 from the germline V gene are SEHNR and FQNEAQ (reference sequence). The CDR3 DNA follows: TGTGCCAGCAGCTATCGTATCGACGAGCAGTACTTC. It encodes CASSYRIDEQYF.

The chain is built from TRBV7-2 and TRBJ1-5; D is unclear. The CDR3 is 12 residues long. V dropped 4 bases and J dropped 4 bases, with 5 bases sitting between them. Germline CDR1 and CDR2: SGHTA and FQGNSA. Written as DNA, the CDR3 is TGTGCCAGCAGCTCGGGTAATCAGCCCCAGCATTTT. Translation: CASSSGNQPQHF.

CDR3 region: CASSLELAEQYF. The CDR3 DNA follows: TGTGCCAGCAGCTTGGAACTAGCGGAGCAGTACTTC. This rearrangement joins TRBV5-4 to TRBJ2-7, with TRBD2 matching 7 bases. Germline loops: CDR1 SGHNT, CDR2 YYREEE (reference sequence). This CDR3 region has 12 residues. V lost 0 bases, J lost 7 bases, and 1 base stayed unmatched.

In its sample, this clone was seen a few times. In DNA, the CDR3 is TGCAGCGTTCTAGGCAGGGTAGCGGGAGGGGCCACAGATACGCAGTATTTT. It codes for CSVLGRVAGGATDTQYF. The chain employs TRBV29-1 and TRBJ2-3; TRBD2 matches 11 bases. CDR1 and CDR2 from the germline V gene are SQVTM and ANQGSEA. CDR3 length: 17 amino acids. Trimming removed 5 bases from V and 2 bases from J; junction bases left unmatched: 12.

To note about this clone: A junction end diverges from the germline sequence, so it may reflect a read error. The chain has TRBV20-1 and TRBJ2-7, with 8 bases identical to TRBD1. The CDR3 length is 9 residues. The germline CDR1 and CDR2 sequences are DFQATT and SNEGSKA (reference sequence). CDR3 in DNA: TGCAGTGACCCGGACAGGGAGGCCTTC. It is translated as CSDPDREAF.

This clone was picked up a small number of times. The rearrangement joins TRBV6-1 to TRBJ1-4, with 10 nucleotides matching TRBD1. CDR1 MNHNS and CDR2 SASEGT come from the germline V gene. The CDR3 has 14 residues. Trimming took 6 bases from V and 6 from J; bases not matched to a gene: 4. CDR3 amino acids: CASSWDRGDEKLFF. Written as DNA, the CDR3 is TGTGCCAGCAGCTGGGACAGGGGCGATGAAAAACTGTTTTTT.

This chain joins TRBV9 and TRBJ2-1; D might be TRBD2 (5 bases). This CDR3 has 16 amino acids. Germline CDR1 reads SGDLS; CDR2 reads YYNGEE. Between the trimmed V and J ends, which lost 1 base and 4 bases, there was a span of 15 bases. CDR3 in amino acids: CASSVTPSGEYNEQFF. The CDR3 DNA is TGTGCCAGCAGCGTAACCCCCAGCGGAGAATACAATGAGCAGTTCTTC. The complete variable domain, with remaining parts taken from reference TRBV9 and TRBJ2-1, reads DSGVTQTPKHLITATGQRVTLRCSPRSGDLSVYWYQQSLDQGLQFLIQYYNGEERAKGNILERFSAQQFPDLHSELNLSSLELGDSALYFCASSVTPSGEYNEQFFGPGTRLTVL.